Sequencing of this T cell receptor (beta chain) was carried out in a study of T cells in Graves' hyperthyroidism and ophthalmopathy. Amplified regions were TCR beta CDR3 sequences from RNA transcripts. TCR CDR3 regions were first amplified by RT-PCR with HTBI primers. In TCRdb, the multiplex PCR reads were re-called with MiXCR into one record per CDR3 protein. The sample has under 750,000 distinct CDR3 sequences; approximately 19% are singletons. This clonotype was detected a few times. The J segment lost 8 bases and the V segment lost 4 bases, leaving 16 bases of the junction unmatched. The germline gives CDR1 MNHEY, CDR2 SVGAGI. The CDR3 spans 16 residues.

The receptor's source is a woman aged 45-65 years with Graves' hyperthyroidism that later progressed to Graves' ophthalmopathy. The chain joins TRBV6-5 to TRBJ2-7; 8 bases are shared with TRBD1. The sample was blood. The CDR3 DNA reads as TGTGCCAGCAGTTGGCCTGGGAGAACAGGGGGTGAGAAGCAGTACTTC. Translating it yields CASSWPGRTGGEKQYF.